A single sample gave rise to the 27 T cell receptor beta chains below, sequenced in a study of vaccination effects on CD4 cells after COVID-19. Antigen-specific CD4+ T cells were first expanded with viral peptide pools by the ViraFEST assay and only then sequenced. Cells that had been cultured for roughly eleven days were the source of isolated CD4+ T cells. Nobody among the vaccine recipients had prior SARS-CoV-2 infection (nucleocapsid antibodies were negative). Clones were read by immunoSEQ multiplex PCR, and TCRdb kept only the in-frame ones, dropping some. The table includes 28,000 or so clones, roughly two thirds detected once. For these receptors, no antigen is known. The sample was CD4+ T cells from PBMCs cultured with SARS-CoV-2 spike peptides, taken before COVID-19 vaccination. These receptors all stem from a human donor who received a COVID-19 vaccine.

The table lists this clone with a count of one. This chain links TRBV6-5 with TRBJ2-2; no reliable D call. The CDR3 extends over 15 amino acids. V was cut by 5 bases and J by 1 base, with 11 bases left in between. CDR1 is MNHEY and CDR2 is SVGAGI in the germline V gene. CDR3 in DNA: TGTGCCAGCAGTAGGGCGAGTTTGAACACCGGGGAGCTGTTTTTT. Its protein product is CASSRASLNTGELFF.

This clone was recorded once. The V gene is TRBV11-1, the J gene TRBJ1-1; D possibly corresponds to TRBD1 (5 bases). Germline CDR1 and CDR2: SGHAT and FQDESV (reference sequence). The CDR3 contains 14 residues. The ends were cut back, 3 bases at V and 5 bases at J, with 13 bases in the middle. This CDR3 reads CASSFDGWGTEAFF. In nucleotides, the CDR3 is TGTGCCAGCAGCTTTGACGGGTGGGGGACTGAAGCTTTCTTT. The full variable domain, its missing parts supplied by reference TRBV11-1 and TRBJ1-1, is EAEVAQSPRYKITEKSQAVAFWCDPISGHATLYWYRQILGQGPELLVQFQDESVVDDSQLPKDRFSAERLKGVDSTLKIQPAELGDSAMYLCASSFDGWGTEAFFGQGTRLTVV.

The rearrangement links TRBV2 to TRBJ1-2; 7 nucleotides match TRBD1. The germline V gene encodes CDR1 SNHLY and CDR2 FYNNEI. The CDR3 is 13 residues long. The ends lost 5 bases at V and 7 bases at J; junction bases unmatched: 7. CDR3: CASSTGDSGGYTF. CDR3 sequence (DNA): TGTGCCAGCAGTACAGGGGATTCGGGTGGCTACACCTTC.

The CDR3 DNA reads TGTGCCAGCAGCTTGGCTAGCGGACATACGCAGTATTTT. Its translation: CASSLASGHTQYF. The chain combines TRBV7-2 with TRBJ2-3; 7 nucleotides agree with TRBD2. The V gene end was trimmed by 3 bases and the J gene end by 7 bases; junction bases not matched to a gene: 4. This CDR3 spans 13 amino acids. The germline CDR1 and CDR2 sequences are SGHTA and FQGNSA.

The chain links TRBV3-1 (or the pseudogene TRBV3-2) to TRBJ2-1; 14 bases fit TRBD2. The CDR3 sequence is 17 residues long. Germline V gene lookup returns CDR1 LGHDT and CDR2 YNNKEL (reference sequence). The J segment lost 7 bases and the V segment lost 3 bases, leaving 8 bases of the junction unmatched. The CDR3 loop reads CASSHHEGTSGSNEQFF. The CDR3 region has the DNA TGTGCCAGCAGCCATCACGAAGGGACTAGCGGGAGTAATGAGCAGTTCTTC.

The chain is built from TRBV7-9 and TRBJ2-5; 15 nucleotides agree with TRBD2. The CDR3 is 16 residues long. V was pared by 5 bases and J by 5 bases, with 6 bases of the junction left unmatched. Germline V lookup: CDR1 SEHNR, CDR2 FQNEAQ (reference sequence). The CDR3 sequence is CASSPGTSGGRETQYF. CDR3 bases: TGTGCCAGCAGCCCAGGGACTAGCGGGGGGCGCGAGACCCAGTACTTC. The full variable domain, rest sourced from reference TRBV7-9 and TRBJ2-5, is DTGVSQNPRHKITKRGQNVTFRCDPISEHNRLYWYRQTLGQGPEFLTYFQNEAQLEKSRLLSDRFSAERPKGSFSTLEIQRTEQGDSAMYLCASSPGTSGGRETQYFGPGTRLLVL.

The chain has TRBV29-1 and TRBJ2-5; 7 nucleotides agree with TRBD2. The CDR3 runs to 14 residues. The germline V gene encodes CDR1 SQVTM and CDR2 ANQGSEA. The trim removed 4 bases at V and 5 bases at J, leaving 10 bases unmatched. CDR3 residues: CSVASGPMWETQYF. CDR3 nucleotide sequence: TGCAGCGTTGCTAGCGGACCTATGTGGGAGACCCAGTACTTC.

This clone was seen a few times. The chain couples TRBV5-1 to TRBJ1-1; D unresolved. This CDR3 contains 15 residues. The germline V gene has CDR1 SGHRS and CDR2 YFSETQ. V shed 0 bases and J shed 1 base, with 10 bases lying between them. CDR3 sequence: CASSLEPRTNTEAFF. CDR3 in DNA: TGCGCCAGCAGCTTGGAGCCAAGGACGAACACTGAAGCTTTCTTT.

J is TRBJ1-2 and V is TRBV4-2, with 10 bases matching TRBD1. V lost 3 bases and J lost 6; bases outside the gene matches: 4. Germline V gives CDR1 LGHNA, CDR2 YNFKEQ. The CDR3 spans 14 residues. The CDR3 region has the DNA TGTGCCAGCAGCCAGAGCGGGACAGGGGATGGCTACACCTTC. This codes for CASSQSGTGDGYTF.

The table lists this clone with a few counts. The rearrangement links TRBV10-2 to TRBJ1-6; D is uncertain. The V and J ends lost 2 bases and 5 bases respectively, with 7 bases between them. CDR1 and CDR2 (germline): WSHSY, SAAADI. The CDR3 extends over 14 amino acids. The CDR3 sequence is CASSEAADNSPLHF. CDR3 in DNA: TGCGCCAGCAGTGAGGCAGCAGATAATTCACCCCTCCACTTT.

The chain links TRBV3-1 (or the pseudogene TRBV3-2) to TRBJ1-5; no clear D. V lost 1 base and J 6 bases, leaving 13 bases between the germline ends. The CDR3 consists of 15 residues. Germline assignment: CDR1 LGHDT and CDR2 YNNKEL (reference sequence). CDR3 region: CASSQGGGSGQPQHF. CDR3 in DNA: TGTGCCAGCAGCCAAGGCGGCGGGTCCGGTCAGCCCCAGCATTTT.

The chain recombines TRBV2 with TRBJ2-7, with a tentative D call TRBD1 (5 bases). Germline V gives CDR1 SNHLY, CDR2 FYNNEI. Deletions cut 4 bases from V and 5 bases from J, with 9 bases between. This CDR3 comprises 12 residues. The CDR3 reads CASSVTRDEQYF. The CDR3 DNA follows: TGTGCCAGCAGTGTTACCAGGGACGAGCAGTACTTC.

This sequence joins TRBV6-5 and TRBJ1-5; D is undetermined. V was trimmed by 2 bases and J by 4 bases, leaving 9 bases between them. The CDR3 extends over 14 amino acids. Germline lookup yields CDR1 MNHEY and CDR2 SVGAGI. The CDR3 spells CASSYDASNQPQHF. The CDR3 coding sequence is TGTGCCAGCAGTTACGATGCATCAAATCAGCCCCAGCATTTT.

In this sample, this clone turned up once. The chain joins TRBV20-1 to TRBJ2-1, with D uncertain. Germline V gene sequence: CDR1 DFQATT, CDR2 SNEGSKA (reference sequence). Trimming took off 3 bases at V and 3 bases at J, with 6 bases between the two ends. The CDR3 has 12 amino acids. This CDR3 reads CSASWIYNEQFF. The CDR3 DNA follows: TGCAGTGCTAGTTGGATCTACAATGAGCAGTTCTTC.

This clone was observed a single time. V usage is TRBV24-1 and J usage is TRBJ2-1, with 7 positions matching TRBD1. J gave up 9 bases and V 5 bases, and 9 bases lay outside the gene matches. This CDR3 contains 14 residues. Per germline, CDR1 KGHDR and CDR2 SFDVKD. The CDR3 bases are TGTGCCACCAGTGTGGCAGGGGGTTATGGTGAGCAGTTCTTC. Translated, it gives CATSVAGGYGEQFF.

The rearrangement uses TRBV6-5 and TRBJ1-2, with TRBD1 identical over 8 bases. The CDR3 runs 13 residues. Trimming at V came to 7 bases and at J to 7 bases, leaving 8 bases not matched to a gene. Looked up from germline, CDR1 is MNHEY and CDR2 is SVGAGI. The CDR3 DNA reads TGTGCCAGCAACGGACAGGGTCGGCTTGGCTACACCTTC. Translation gives CASNGQGRLGYTF.

This sequence joins TRBV27 and TRBJ1-2, with 8 bases fitting TRBD1. The V segment lost 2 bases and the J segment 7 bases; nucleotides outside the gene matches: 6. CDR3 length equals 14 residues. Germline V CDR1 and CDR2: MNHEY, SMNVEV (reference sequence). The CDR3: CASSLRTGFGGYTF. The CDR3 DNA follows: TGTGCCAGCAGTTTAAGGACAGGGTTCGGTGGCTACACCTTC.

The chain is built from TRBV10-1 and TRBJ2-7, with D possibly being TRBD1 (6 bases). The CDR3 covers 14 residues. Germline V gene lookup returns CDR1 WNHNN and CDR2 SYGVQD (reference sequence). The V gene lost 8 bases and the J gene lost 3 bases, with 17 bases spanning the gap. The CDR3 here is CASGTGIHYYEQYF. DNA for the CDR3: TGCGCCAGCGGTACAGGGATCCACTACTACGAGCAGTACTTC.

This clone was observed a few times. This chain uses TRBV5-1 with TRBJ2-7; 7 bases agree with TRBD1. The CDR3 spans 15 residues. Germline-derived CDR1 and CDR2 are SGHRS and YFSETQ. V lost 0 bases to trimming and J lost 0 bases; unmatched junction nucleotides: 3. This chain's CDR3 is CASSLDGQVSYEQYF. In DNA, the CDR3 is TGCGCCAGCAGCTTGGATGGACAGGTCTCCTACGAGCAGTACTTC.

In DNA, the CDR3 is TGTGCCAGCAGTTTATCTGGCATGAGGCTGAGGAAACTGTTTTTT. The encoded protein is CASSLSGMRLRKLFF. This chain links TRBV27 with TRBJ1-4; D is undetermined. V was cut by 0 bases and J by 11 bases, with 16 bases left in between. The CDR3 is 15 residues long. The germline gives CDR1 MNHEY, CDR2 SMNVEV (reference sequence).

V is TRBV5-5 and J is TRBJ1-5, with a weak D call TRBD1 (6 bases). The germline V gene has CDR1 SGHKS and CDR2 YYEKEE (reference sequence). V lost 2 bases, J lost 7 bases, and 13 bases lay in between. The CDR3 covers 14 residues. The CDR3 sequence: CASSLSGTSQPQHF. The CDR3 DNA follows: TGTGCCAGCAGCTTATCCGGGACAAGCCAGCCCCAGCATTTT.

The V gene is TRBV10-1, the J gene TRBJ2-1, with D unclear. V gave up 5 bases and J gave up 3 bases, with 11 bases separating them. There are 14 residues in the CDR3. Germline V lookup: CDR1 WNHNN, CDR2 SYGVQD (reference sequence). CDR3 region: CASSKDVFYNEQFF. The DNA for the CDR3 is TGCGCCAGCAGTAAAGATGTGTTCTACAATGAGCAGTTCTTC.

The CDR3 loop is CASSQFFGETNEKLFF. DNA of the CDR3: TGCGCCAGCAGCCAATTTTTCGGGGAGACTAATGAAAAACTGTTTTTT. The J gene is TRBJ1-4, the V gene TRBV4-1; D remains unclear. Germline CDR1 reads MGHRA; CDR2 reads YSYEKL. The CDR3 totals 16 residues. Between the trimmed V and J ends, which lost 2 bases and 2 bases, there was a span of 12 bases.

This clone was seen a single time. The chain is built from TRBV18 and TRBJ1-1; possible D gene TRBD1, 6 bases. CDR3 size: 16 residues. Trimming shortened V by 1 base and J by 4 bases, and 16 bases separated the two germline ends. Germline assignment: CDR1 KGHSH and CDR2 LQKENI. CDR3 DNA: TGTGCCAGCTCACCACTAAAAAACAAAGGGGGCACTGAAGCTTTCTTT. Translating it yields CASSPLKNKGGTEAFF. Based on the CDR3 plus reference TRBV18 and TRBJ1-1, the full variable domain is NAGVMQNPRHLVRRRGQEARLRCSPMKGHSHVYWYRQLPEEGLKFMVYLQKENIIDESGMPKERFSAEFPKEGPSILRIQQVVRGDSAAYFCASSPLKNKGGTEAFFGQGTRLTVV.

The chain carries TRBV19 and TRBJ1-5; a possible D gene is TRBD1 (6 bases). Germline V gene sequence: CDR1 LNHDA, CDR2 SQIVND (reference sequence). V was trimmed by 3 bases and J by 15 bases, leaving 24 bases between them. The CDR3 extends over 15 amino acids. In DNA form, the CDR3 reads TGTGCCAGTAGTATCCCCCGGGGGCCCATTGGAGGTTGGCATTTT. This codes for CASSIPRGPIGGWHF.

The rearrangement links TRBV4-2 to TRBJ2-2; TRBD1 might be the D (6 bases). V dropped 0 bases and J dropped 5 bases, with 10 bases sitting between them. Germline V gives CDR1 LGHNA, CDR2 YNFKEQ. CDR3 size: 15 residues. The CDR3 loop reads CASSQEGGRTGELFF. In DNA form, the CDR3 reads TGTGCCAGCAGCCAAGAAGGGGGACGGACCGGGGAGCTGTTTTTT.

This chain joins TRBV9 and TRBJ2-3; 9 bases are shared with TRBD2. Germline lookup yields CDR1 SGDLS and CDR2 YYNGEE. V dropped 2 bases and J dropped 0; count of bases not matched to a gene: 4. The CDR3 spans 16 residues. As DNA, the CDR3 is TGTGCCAGCAGCGTTGGACTAGCGCCTAGCACAGATACGCAGTATTTT. This sequence encodes CASSVGLAPSTDTQYF.